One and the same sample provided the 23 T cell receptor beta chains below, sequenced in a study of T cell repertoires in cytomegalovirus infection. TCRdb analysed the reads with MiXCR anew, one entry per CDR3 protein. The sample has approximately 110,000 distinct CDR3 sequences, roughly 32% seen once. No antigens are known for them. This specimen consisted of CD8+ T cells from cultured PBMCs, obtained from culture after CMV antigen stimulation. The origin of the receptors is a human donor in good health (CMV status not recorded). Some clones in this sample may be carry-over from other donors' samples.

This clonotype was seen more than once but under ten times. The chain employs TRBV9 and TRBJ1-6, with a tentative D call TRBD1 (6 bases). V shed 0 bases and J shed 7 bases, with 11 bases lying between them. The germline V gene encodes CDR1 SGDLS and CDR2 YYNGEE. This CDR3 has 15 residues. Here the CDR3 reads CASSVADSWNSPLHF. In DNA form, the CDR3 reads TGTGCCAGCAGCGTAGCGGACAGTTGGAATTCACCCCTCCACTTT.

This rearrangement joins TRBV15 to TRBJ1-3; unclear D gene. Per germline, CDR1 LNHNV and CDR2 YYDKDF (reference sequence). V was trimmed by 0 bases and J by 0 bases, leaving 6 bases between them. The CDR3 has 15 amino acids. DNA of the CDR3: TGTGCCACCAGCAGAGATCGATACTCTGGAAACACCATATATTTT. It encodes CATSRDRYSGNTIYF.

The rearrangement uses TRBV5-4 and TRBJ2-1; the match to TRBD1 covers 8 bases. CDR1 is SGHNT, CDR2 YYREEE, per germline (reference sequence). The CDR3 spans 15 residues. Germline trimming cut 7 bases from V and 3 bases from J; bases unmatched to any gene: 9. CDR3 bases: TGTGCCAGCGGAAAGGGACAGGCAAACTACAATGAGCAGTTCTTC. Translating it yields CASGKGQANYNEQFF.

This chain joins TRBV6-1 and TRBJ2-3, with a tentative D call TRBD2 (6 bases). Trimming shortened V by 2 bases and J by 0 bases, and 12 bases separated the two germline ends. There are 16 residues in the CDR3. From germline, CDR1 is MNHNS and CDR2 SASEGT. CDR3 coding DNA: TGTGCCAGCAGTGAATGGGAAGGGACTAGCACAGATACGCAGTATTTT. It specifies CASSEWEGTSTDTQYF.

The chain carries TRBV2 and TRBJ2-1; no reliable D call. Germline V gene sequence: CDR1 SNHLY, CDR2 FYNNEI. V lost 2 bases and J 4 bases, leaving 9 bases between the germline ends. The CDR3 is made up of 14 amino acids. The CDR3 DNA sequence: TGTGCCAGCAGTGAAACATGGCTTTACAATGAGCAGTTCTTC. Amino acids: CASSETWLYNEQFF. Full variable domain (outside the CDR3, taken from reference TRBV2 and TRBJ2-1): EPEVTQTPSHQVTQMGQEVILRCVPISNHLYFYWYRQILGQKVEFLVSFYNNEISEKSEIFDDQFSVERPDGSNFTLKIRSTKLEDSAMYFCASSETWLYNEQFFGPGTRLTVL.

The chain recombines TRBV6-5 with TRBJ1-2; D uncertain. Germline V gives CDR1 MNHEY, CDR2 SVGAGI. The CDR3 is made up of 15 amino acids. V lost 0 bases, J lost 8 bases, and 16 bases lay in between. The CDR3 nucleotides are TGTGCCAGCAGTTACTCGAGGACGGCGGTAGGAGGCTACACCTTC. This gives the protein CASSYSRTAVGGYTF.

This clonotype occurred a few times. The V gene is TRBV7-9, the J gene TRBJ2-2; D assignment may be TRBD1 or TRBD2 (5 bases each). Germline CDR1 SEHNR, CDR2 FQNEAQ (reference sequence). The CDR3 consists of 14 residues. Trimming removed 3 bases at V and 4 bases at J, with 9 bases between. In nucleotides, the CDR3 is TGTGCCAGCAGCTTTCGGGGACCCACCGGGGAGCTGTTTTTT. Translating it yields CASSFRGPTGELFF.

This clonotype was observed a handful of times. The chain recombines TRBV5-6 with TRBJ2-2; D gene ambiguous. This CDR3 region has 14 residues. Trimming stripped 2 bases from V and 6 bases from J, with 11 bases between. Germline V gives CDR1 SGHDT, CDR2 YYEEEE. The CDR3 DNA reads TGTGCCAGCAGCTTCGGCTGGGCGGCCGGGGAGCTGTTTTTT. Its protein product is CASSFGWAAGELFF.

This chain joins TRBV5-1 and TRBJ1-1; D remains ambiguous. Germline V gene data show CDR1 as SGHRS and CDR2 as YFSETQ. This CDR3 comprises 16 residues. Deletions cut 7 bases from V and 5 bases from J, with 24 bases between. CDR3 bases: TGCGCCAGCGGCCCCTCCGTTGACACCCCGGAGACTGAAGCTTTCTTT. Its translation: CASGPSVDTPETEAFF.

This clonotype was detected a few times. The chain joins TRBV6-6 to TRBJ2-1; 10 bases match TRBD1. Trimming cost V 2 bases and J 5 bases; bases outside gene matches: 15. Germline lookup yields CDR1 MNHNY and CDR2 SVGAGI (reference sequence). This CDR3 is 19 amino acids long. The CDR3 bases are TGTGCCAGCAGTTACCCGAAAGTCCCGGACAGGGGGATGGACAATGAGCAGTTCTTC. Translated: CASSYPKVPDRGMDNEQFF.

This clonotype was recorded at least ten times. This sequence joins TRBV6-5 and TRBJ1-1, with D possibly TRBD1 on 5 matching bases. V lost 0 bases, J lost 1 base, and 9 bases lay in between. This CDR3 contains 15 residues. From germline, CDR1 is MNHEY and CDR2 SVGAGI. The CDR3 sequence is CASSYSGDRNTEAFF. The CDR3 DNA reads TGTGCCAGCAGTTACTCGGGAGACAGGAACACTGAAGCTTTCTTT.

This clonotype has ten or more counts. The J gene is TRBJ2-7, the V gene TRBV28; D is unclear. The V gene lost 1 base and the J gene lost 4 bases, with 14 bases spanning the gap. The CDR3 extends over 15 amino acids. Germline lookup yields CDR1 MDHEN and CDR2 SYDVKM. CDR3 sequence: CASSLLGPMGYEQYF. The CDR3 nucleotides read TGTGCCAGCAGTTTATTGGGTCCCATGGGATACGAGCAGTACTTC.

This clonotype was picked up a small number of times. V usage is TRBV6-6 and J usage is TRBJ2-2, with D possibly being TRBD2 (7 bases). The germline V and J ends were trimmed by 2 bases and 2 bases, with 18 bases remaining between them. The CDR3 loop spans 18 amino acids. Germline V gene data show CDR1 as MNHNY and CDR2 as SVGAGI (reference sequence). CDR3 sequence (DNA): TGTGCCAGCAGTTACCCTCGGGGGGCAAGGTCTAACACCGGGGAGCTGTTTTTT. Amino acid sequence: CASSYPRGARSNTGELFF.

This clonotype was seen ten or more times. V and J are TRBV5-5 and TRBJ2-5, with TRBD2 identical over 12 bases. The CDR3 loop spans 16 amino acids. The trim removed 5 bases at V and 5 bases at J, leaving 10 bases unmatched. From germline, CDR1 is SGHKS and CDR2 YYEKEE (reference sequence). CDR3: CASRGGTSGPGETQYF. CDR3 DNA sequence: TGTGCCAGCAGAGGCGGGACTAGCGGGCCGGGGGAGACCCAGTACTTC. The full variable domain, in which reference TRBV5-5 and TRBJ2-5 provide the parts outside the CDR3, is DAGVTQSPTHLIKTRGQQVTLRCSPISGHKSVSWYQQVLGQGPQFIFQYYEKEERGRGNFPDRFSARQFPNYSSELNVNALLLGDSALYLCASRGGTSGPGETQYFGPGTRLLVL.

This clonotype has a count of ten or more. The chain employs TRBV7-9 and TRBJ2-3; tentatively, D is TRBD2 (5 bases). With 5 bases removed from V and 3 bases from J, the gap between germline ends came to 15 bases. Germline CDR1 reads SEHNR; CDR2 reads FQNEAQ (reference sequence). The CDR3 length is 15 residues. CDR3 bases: TGTGCCAGCAGCCAGGACTCGGACCCAACAGATACGCAGTATTTT. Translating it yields CASSQDSDPTDTQYF.

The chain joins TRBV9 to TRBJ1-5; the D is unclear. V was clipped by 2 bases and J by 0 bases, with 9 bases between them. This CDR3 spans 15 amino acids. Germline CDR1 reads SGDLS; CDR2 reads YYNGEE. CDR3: CASSVGQYSNQPQHF. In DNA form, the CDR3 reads TGTGCCAGCAGCGTGGGTCAGTATAGCAATCAGCCCCAGCATTTT.

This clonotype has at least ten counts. The DNA for the CDR3 is TGTGCCAGCAGCTTAGCGCGACAGGGGTGGGATACGCAGTATTTT. Protein sequence: CASSLARQGWDTQYF. The V and J genes are TRBV7-2 and TRBJ2-3, with 8 bases identical to TRBD1. The CDR3 sequence is 15 residues long. J lost 6 bases, V lost 0 bases, and 5 bases had no gene match. CDR1 and CDR2 from the germline V gene are SGHTA and FQGNSA.

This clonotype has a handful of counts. In DNA, the CDR3 is TGTGCCAGCAGCCGTGAATTGATGGGGACAGATACGCAGTATTTT. Protein product: CASSRELMGTDTQYF. This sequence joins TRBV5-4 and TRBJ2-3; D is undetermined. V lost 4 bases and J lost 3, with 15 bases in between. The CDR3 has 15 amino acids. CDR1 and CDR2 from the germline V gene are SGHNT and YYREEE (reference sequence).

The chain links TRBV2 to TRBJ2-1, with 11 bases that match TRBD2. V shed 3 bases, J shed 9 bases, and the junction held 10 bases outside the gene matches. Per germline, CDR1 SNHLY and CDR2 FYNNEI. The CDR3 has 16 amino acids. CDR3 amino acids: CASSDAYGTSGGEQFF. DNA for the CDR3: TGTGCCAGCAGTGACGCATACGGGACTAGCGGAGGTGAGCAGTTCTTC.

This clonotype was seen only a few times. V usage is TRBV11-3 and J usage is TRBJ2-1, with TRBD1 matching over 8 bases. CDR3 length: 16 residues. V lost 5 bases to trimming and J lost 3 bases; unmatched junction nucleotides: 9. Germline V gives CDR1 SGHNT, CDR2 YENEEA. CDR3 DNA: TGTGCCAGCAGCCGGGGAGACAGGGGAAACTACAATGAGCAGTTCTTC. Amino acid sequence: CASSRGDRGNYNEQFF.

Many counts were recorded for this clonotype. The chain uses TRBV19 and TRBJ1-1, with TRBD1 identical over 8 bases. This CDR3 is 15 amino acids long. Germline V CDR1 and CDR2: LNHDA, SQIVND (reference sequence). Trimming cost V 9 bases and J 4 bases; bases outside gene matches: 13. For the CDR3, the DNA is TGTGCCAGCCACCCCGGACAGGGATTAGGCACTGAAGCTTTCTTT. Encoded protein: CASHPGQGLGTEAFF.

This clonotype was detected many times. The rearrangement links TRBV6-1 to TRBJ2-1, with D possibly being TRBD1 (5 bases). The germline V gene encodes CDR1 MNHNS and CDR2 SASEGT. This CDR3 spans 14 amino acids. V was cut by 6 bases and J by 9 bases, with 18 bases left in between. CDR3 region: CASSPTGAGIEQFF. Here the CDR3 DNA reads TGTGCCAGCAGCCCAACTGGGGCAGGGATTGAGCAGTTCTTC.

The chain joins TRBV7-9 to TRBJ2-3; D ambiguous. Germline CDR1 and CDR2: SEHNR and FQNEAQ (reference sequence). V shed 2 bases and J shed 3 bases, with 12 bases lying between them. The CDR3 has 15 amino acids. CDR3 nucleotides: TGTGCCAGCAGCTTATCCGGCTCGCCTACAGATACGCAGTATTTT. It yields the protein CASSLSGSPTDTQYF.